These 21 T cell receptor beta chains were all obtained from the same sample, sequenced in a study of shared clonotypes between healthy human individuals (dated by TCRdb to the early 2020s). The method was the immunoSEQ multiplex PCR assay. Here the immuneACCESS table is served through TCRdb, limited to in-frame sequences with V and J called. Missing clones are a known gap in these copies; in checked studies unresolved V genes cover under half, and the rest lacks a known reason. The table for this sample lists about 980,000 clones; approximately 76% of them were counted only once. The ten largest clones add up to nearly 1.5% of the sample. The sequenced sample was memory CD4+ T cells sorted from blood. Interpreted using the paper, the cell subset or site label stands for: CD45RA-negative fraction. These receptors were taken from a man in his late teens or twenties in good health.

The genes are TRBV2 and TRBJ1-2; 7 nucleotides align to TRBD1. The junction had 8 bases not matched to a gene; V was cut back by 8 bases and J by 5 bases. The CDR3 has 13 amino acids. Germline V gene data show CDR1 as SNHLY and CDR2 as FYNNEI. CDR3 residues: CASSGTENYGYTF. Here the CDR3 DNA reads TGTGCCAGCTCCGGGACAGAGAATTATGGCTACACCTTC.

The chain has TRBV5-8 and TRBJ2-7; a possible D gene is TRBD2 (6 bases). The CDR3 extends over 15 amino acids. Looked up from germline, CDR1 is SGHTS and CDR2 is YDEGEE. Trimming stripped 5 bases from V and 0 bases from J, with 15 bases between. The CDR3, as DNA: TGTGCCAGCAGTACTTGGGGGAGGAGCTCCTACGAGCAGTACTTC. This encodes CASSTWGRSSYEQYF.

This chain uses TRBV5-1 with TRBJ2-7, with D possibly matching TRBD1 (5 bases). CDR1 and CDR2 (germline): SGHRS, YFSETQ. CDR3 length: 14 residues. Trimming took off 4 bases at V and 5 bases at J, with 16 bases between the two ends. CDR3 sequence (DNA): TGCGCCAGCAGCCTGAGGCAGGGTACGGACGAGCAGTACTTC. This gives the protein CASSLRQGTDEQYF.

The chain couples TRBV6-5 to TRBJ1-1; 8 bases fit TRBD1. Germline values: CDR1 MNHEY, CDR2 SVGAGI. This CDR3 has 14 residues. After removal of 5 bases from V and 3 bases from J, the junction contained 5 bases not matched to a gene. For the CDR3, the DNA is TGTGCCAGCAGTACACGGGACAGGTACACTGAAGCTTTCTTT. Its translation is CASSTRDRYTEAFF.

The V call is TRBV30, the J call TRBJ1-2; TRBD1 agrees at 9 bases. Germline CDR1 is GTSNPN and CDR2 is SVGIG (reference sequence). With 0 bases clipped from V and 6 bases from J, the junction kept 8 bases outside the gene matches. This CDR3 has 15 amino acids. CDR3 amino acids: CAWSVVGDRVNGYTF. For the CDR3, the DNA is TGTGCCTGGAGTGTGGTTGGGGACAGGGTTAATGGCTACACCTTC.

The sample holds a few counts of this clone. This sample includes further DNA sequences coding for the same CDR3. The chain combines TRBV6-1 with TRBJ2-3, with D perhaps TRBD2 (5 bases). Germline CDR1 reads MNHNS; CDR2 reads SASEGT. V was cut by 5 bases and J by 1 base, with 10 bases left in between. CDR3 length: 14 amino acids. This chain's CDR3 is CASSPSGGTDTQYF. The CDR3 region has the DNA TGTGCCAGCAGTCCAAGCGGAGGCACAGATACGCAGTATTTT.

The chain carries TRBV18 and TRBJ2-7, with 8 bases identical to TRBD2. Trimming cost V 3 bases and J 5 bases; bases outside gene matches: 6. CDR3 length: 14 residues. Germline-derived CDR1 and CDR2 are KGHSH and LQKENI. The CDR3 region is CASSPAGGPNEQYF. CDR3 in DNA: TGTGCCAGCTCACCTGCGGGGGGTCCTAACGAGCAGTACTTC.

This clone was detected a few times. The rearrangement uses TRBV7-9 and TRBJ2-5; D might be TRBD2 (6 bases). The CDR3 extends over 17 amino acids. The germline V and J ends were trimmed by 6 bases and 1 base, with 21 bases remaining between them. The germline CDR1 and CDR2 sequences are SEHNR and FQNEAQ (reference sequence). The CDR3, as DNA: TGTGCCAGCAGTCTCGGGGCGGCTAGCGATACCCAAGAGACCCAGTACTTC. It encodes CASSLGAASDTQETQYF.

V and J are TRBV5-1 and TRBJ2-1, with 12 bases aligning to TRBD2. The CDR3 runs 14 residues. J was trimmed by 7 bases and V by 4 bases; bases with no gene match: 3. The germline CDR1 and CDR2 sequences are SGHRS and YFSETQ. CDR3 bases: TGCGCCAGCAGCGCGACTAGCGGGGGTAATGAGCAGTTCTTC. It codes for CASSATSGGNEQFF.

CDR3 region: CATSRDSYYGYTF. CDR3 in DNA: TGTGCCACCAGCAGAGATTCATACTATGGCTACACCTTC. The chain employs TRBV15 and TRBJ1-2; unclear D gene. This CDR3 has 13 residues. Trimming took off 0 bases at V and 3 bases at J, with 5 bases between the two ends. CDR1 is LNHNV and CDR2 is YYDKDF in the germline V gene (reference sequence).

The gene calls are TRBV10-3 and TRBJ1-5; possible D gene TRBD1, 5 bases. CDR1 ENHRY and CDR2 SYGVKD come from the germline V gene. The CDR3 covers 13 residues. V lost 4 bases and J lost 6, with 10 bases in between. The CDR3 DNA is TGTGCCATCAGTGGGGACCCCATTCAGCCCCAGCATTTT. It encodes CAISGDPIQPQHF.

The V and J genes are TRBV7-2 and TRBJ2-7; 9 positions agree with TRBD1. The CDR3 length is 15 residues. Germline V lookup: CDR1 SGHTA, CDR2 FQGNSA. Losses at the gene ends were 5 bases for V and 3 bases for J; bases not matched to a gene: 8. CDR3 nucleotide sequence: TGTGCCAGCAGCGCGAACAGGGGGCTTGACTACGAGCAGTACTTC. This encodes CASSANRGLDYEQYF.

The genes are TRBV19 and TRBJ1-5; 7 bases agree with TRBD1. The CDR3 has 15 residues. Trimming cost V 7 bases and J 3 bases; bases outside gene matches: 9. Germline V gives CDR1 LNHDA, CDR2 SQIVND (reference sequence). This CDR3 reads CASKGGTANNQPQHF. The CDR3 DNA follows: TGTGCCAGTAAAGGGGGGACAGCAAACAATCAGCCCCAGCATTTT. The full variable domain, with the rest looked up from reference TRBV19 and TRBJ1-5, is DGGITQSPKYLFRKEGQNVTLSCEQNLNHDAMYWYRQDPGQGLRLIYYSQIVNDFQKGDIAEGYSVSREKKESFPLTVTSAQKNPTAFYLCASKGGTANNQPQHFGDGTRLSIL.

This chain links TRBV5-5 with TRBJ2-5, with 10 bases lining up with TRBD1. This CDR3 region has 17 residues. V shed 0 bases, J shed 7 bases, and the junction held 12 bases outside the gene matches. Germline loops: CDR1 SGHKS, CDR2 YYEKEE (reference sequence). CDR3 sequence: CASSLALWGQGSGTQYF. The CDR3 coding sequence is TGTGCCAGCAGCTTGGCCTTGTGGGGACAGGGGTCAGGGACCCAGTACTTC. The complete variable domain, with remaining parts taken from reference TRBV5-5 and TRBJ2-5, reads DAGVTQSPTHLIKTRGQQVTLRCSPISGHKSVSWYQQVLGQGPQFIFQYYEKEERGRGNFPDRFSARQFPNYSSELNVNALLLGDSALYLCASSLALWGQGSGTQYFGPGTRLLVL.

The chain carries TRBV7-2 and TRBJ1-2; a weak D match, TRBD1 (5 bases). The CDR3 is made up of 16 amino acids. V gave up 1 base and J gave up 5 bases, with 17 bases separating them. Germline values: CDR1 SGHTA, CDR2 FQGNSA. The CDR3 DNA follows: TGTGCCAGCAGCTTAGGCCCCTCCGGGACGGCGTATGGCTACACCTTC. This sequence encodes CASSLGPSGTAYGYTF.

J is TRBJ1-2 and V is TRBV5-6, with D uncertain. Germline assignment: CDR1 SGHDT and CDR2 YYEEEE. Trimming removed 3 bases at V and 6 bases at J, with 18 bases between. CDR3 size: 15 residues. The CDR3 nucleotides are TGTGCCAGCAGCTCCCCTCTTACCTTGACACATGGCTACACCTTC. Its protein product is CASSSPLTLTHGYTF.

V usage is TRBV5-1 and J usage is TRBJ2-3, with 10 bases fitting TRBD2. Germline V CDR1 and CDR2: SGHRS, YFSETQ. V trimming: 2 bases; J trimming: 4 bases; junction bases outside the gene matches: 10. The CDR3 extends over 17 amino acids. The CDR3 region is CASSFGQGTSVPDTQYF. CDR3 nucleotide sequence: TGCGCCAGCAGCTTCGGGCAGGGGACTAGCGTTCCAGATACGCAGTATTTT.

For this clone: This CDR3 is also generated by other DNA sequences in the sample. In DNA form, the CDR3 reads TGTGCCAGTACATCTCGGGGAAACACCGGGGAGCTGTTTTTT. Its translation is CASTSRGNTGELFF. This chain joins TRBV19 and TRBJ2-2; tentatively, D is TRBD2 (5 bases). Trimming removed 7 bases from V and 2 bases from J, with 11 bases in between. The CDR3 is 14 residues long. Germline CDR1 LNHDA, CDR2 SQIVND (reference sequence). The full variable domain, rest sourced from reference TRBV19 and TRBJ2-2, is DGGITQSPKYLFRKEGQNVTLSCEQNLNHDAMYWYRQDPGQGLRLIYYSQIVNDFQKGDIAEGYSVSREKKESFPLTVTSAQKNPTAFYLCASTSRGNTGELFFGEGSRLTVL.

The rearrangement uses TRBV5-1 and TRBJ2-3; D perhaps matches TRBD1 (6 bases). Germline CDR1 SGHRS, CDR2 YFSETQ. V was pared by 4 bases and J by 8 bases, with 11 bases between. This CDR3 region has 12 residues. The CDR3 spells CASSPDSFTQYF. The CDR3 nucleotides are TGCGCCAGCAGCCCGGACAGTTTTACGCAGTATTTT.

CDR3: CASSPAGGNEQFF. CDR3 nucleotide sequence: TGTGCCAGCAGCCCCGCGGGGGGGAATGAGCAGTTCTTC. The chain has TRBV7-3 and TRBJ2-1; 9 bases align to TRBD2. This CDR3 region has 13 residues. Germline V gene data show CDR1 as SGHTA and CDR2 as FQGTGA. J gave up 7 bases and V 5 bases, and 3 bases lay outside the gene matches.

V and J are TRBV4-3 and TRBJ2-3, with 7 bases matching TRBD2. The CDR3 is 18 amino acids. Germline CDR1 LGHNA, CDR2 YSLEER. Germline trimming cut 1 base from V and 0 bases from J; bases unmatched to any gene: 10. This CDR3 reads CASSQAPSVGGSTDTQYF. The CDR3 bases are TGCGCCAGCAGCCAAGCCCCGAGTGTGGGAGGGAGCACAGATACGCAGTATTTT.